This T cell receptor (beta chain) stems from a study of T-cell reconstitution after alpha-beta-depleted transplantation in children. Unique molecular identifiers were incorporated during preparation of the TCRbeta library. MiXCR, run by TCRdb on the PCR reads, gives a single entry per CDR3 protein. The data hold 200,000 to 300,000 distinct CDR3 sequences, with 9.5% to 15% observed a single time. Germline CDR1 MNHEY, CDR2 SVGEGT. Trimming took 0 bases from V and 9 from J, leaving 12 bases between them. There are 15 residues in the CDR3. This clonotype was picked up many times. The chain joins TRBV6-2 or TRBV6-3 to TRBJ1-6; D may be TRBD1 (5 bases). This sequence was found in a human donor who donated a stem cell graft to a child with acute lymphoblastic leukemia. The sequences come from PBMCs from the stem cell graft donor, collected from the stem cell graft. CDR3 sequence reads: CASSYSRQSSSPLHF. The CDR3 DNA is TGTGCCAGCAGTTACTCGAGACAGTCTTCTTCACCCCTCCACTTT.